A single TCR beta chain is shown here with its context. The antigen is unknown. Germline V gene lookup returns CDR1 SQVTM and CDR2 ANQGSEA. CDR3 size: 19 residues. V lost 5 bases, J lost 1 base, and 27 bases lay in between. These data come from a study of T and B cells in COVID-19 patients. Blood genomic DNA input for TRB amplification was about 250-550 ng. Study-level findings and limits: Sorted SARS-CoV-2-responsive or tetramer+ T cells and CD4+, regulatory and CD8+ subsets were not yet sequenced.

TRB rearrangements were amplified by multiplex PCR with BIOMED2 TRB-A/B primers. TCRdb reprocessed the multiplex PCR reads with MiXCR, giving one entry per CDR3 protein. The data contain 6,400 or so distinct CDR3 sequences, about 26% of them singletons. This TCR came from a human donor with active COVID-19. What was sequenced was blood. This rearrangement joins TRBV29-1 to TRBJ2-1, with D perhaps matching TRBD2 (6 bases). CDR3 loop: CSVIRGQGGDGGSYNEQFF. The CDR3 DNA is TGCAGCGTTATCCGGGGCCAGGGCGGGGACGGAGGGTCCTACAATGAGCAGTTCTTC.